This entry lists 25 T cell receptor beta chains sequenced from one sample in a study of cytomegalovirus exposure and HLA in healthy donors. Both 60 Vbeta primers and 13 Jbeta primers went into the PCR. Clones were read by immunoSEQ multiplex PCR, and TCRdb kept only the in-frame ones, dropping some. This repertoire shows under 200,000 clones, roughly 74% found once; its top ten account for roughly 15%. Sequencing was done on a sample of PBMCs. These receptors all stem from a woman aged 25 to 45 in good health and CMV-seropositive.

The V call is TRBV18, the J call TRBJ2-3; 7 positions agree with TRBD2. The length of the CDR3 is 13 residues. Looked up from germline, CDR1 is KGHSH and CDR2 is LQKENI. Trimming at V came to 3 bases and at J to 4 bases, leaving 1 base not matched to a gene. CDR3 nucleotides: TGTGCCAGCTCACCTGGGAGGGCAGATACGCAGTATTTT. As protein: CASSPGRADTQYF.

The genes are TRBV13 and TRBJ2-2, with TRBD2 matching over 7 bases. J lost 6 bases, V lost 4 bases, and 5 bases had no gene match. Germline V gives CDR1 PRHDT, CDR2 FYEKMQ (reference sequence). This CDR3 region has 14 residues. CDR3: CASSYGTTAGELFF. The CDR3 DNA is TGTGCCAGCAGCTACGGGACTACGGCCGGGGAGCTGTTTTTT.

On this clone: One junction end does not reproduce the germline sequence, and a read error may be involved. V and J are TRBV6-5 and TRBJ2-1; 9 nucleotides match TRBD2. Germline V lookup: CDR1 MNHEY, CDR2 SVGAGI. The CDR3 extends over 15 amino acids. CDR3 in DNA: TGTGCCAGCAGCCCCAGCGGGGGGAGGTACAATGCGCAGTTCTTC. Its translation: CASSPSGGRYNAQFF.

The rearrangement uses TRBV29-1 and TRBJ2-3, with 7 nucleotides matching TRBD1. V lost 6 bases to trimming and J lost 4 bases; unmatched junction nucleotides: 10. The CDR3 loop spans 14 amino acids. Germline V CDR1 and CDR2: SQVTM, ANQGSEA. The CDR3 protein is CSVSGQTLSDTQYF. DNA of the CDR3: TGCAGCGTGTCGGGACAGACCCTCTCAGATACGCAGTATTTT.

This clone has a handful of counts. The V gene is TRBV6-1, the J gene TRBJ2-7, with no clear D. CDR1 is MNHNS, CDR2 SASEGT, per germline. The CDR3 is 11 residues long. V gave up 1 base and J gave up 7 bases, with 5 bases separating them. The CDR3 loop reads CASSEVREQYF. The CDR3 DNA reads TGTGCCAGCAGTGAAGTGAGGGAGCAGTACTTC.

J is TRBJ2-2 and V is TRBV4-1; 10 positions agree with TRBD2. The CDR3 contains 16 residues. The V segment lost 4 bases and the J segment 4 bases; nucleotides outside the gene matches: 6. The V gene's germline CDR1 is MGHRA and CDR2 YSYEKL. CDR3 in amino acids: CASSPERGGLTGELFF. Written as DNA, the CDR3 is TGCGCCAGCAGCCCTGAGCGGGGGGGCCTCACCGGGGAGCTGTTTTTT.

V is TRBV4-3 and J is TRBJ2-3, with a weak D call TRBD2 (6 bases). V lost 2 bases and J lost 3, with 6 bases in between. In germline, CDR1 is LGHNA, CDR2 YSLEER. This CDR3 has 13 residues. CDR3 amino acids: CASSQLATDTQYF. DNA for the CDR3: TGCGCCAGCAGCCAACTAGCGACAGATACGCAGTATTTT.

CDR3 protein: CASIPGTGDSPLHF. Written as DNA, the CDR3 is TGTGCCAGCATACCCGGGACAGGGGATTCACCCCTCCACTTT. The rearrangement uses TRBV25-1 and TRBJ1-6, with 10 bases that match TRBD1. With V trimmed by 7 bases and J by 8 bases, 5 bases remained unmatched. The CDR3 contains 14 residues. Germline V gene sequence: CDR1 MGHDK, CDR2 SYGVNS.

The V call is TRBV6-5, the J call TRBJ1-1; D unresolved. Germline V gene sequence: CDR1 MNHEY, CDR2 SVGAGI. V gave up 0 bases and J gave up 11 bases, with 10 bases separating them. This CDR3 comprises 12 residues. The CDR3 protein is CASSYSGSQAFF. CDR3 sequence (DNA): TGTGCCAGCAGTTACTCCGGGAGTCAGGCTTTCTTT.

The chain joins TRBV6-5 to TRBJ2-7; 10 bases match TRBD2. Germline trimming cut 1 base from V and 5 bases from J; bases unmatched to any gene: 5. CDR1 is MNHEY and CDR2 is SVGAGI in the germline V gene. There are 15 residues in the CDR3. The CDR3, as DNA: TGTGCCAGCAGTTACTGGCTAGCGGGAGTTCACGAGCAGTACTTC. It encodes CASSYWLAGVHEQYF.

The CDR3 nucleotides read TGTGCCAGCAGCCTACAGGGGCAGCCCCAGCATTTT. It is translated as CASSLQGQPQHF. V usage is TRBV28 and J usage is TRBJ1-5, with 7 bases that match TRBD1. Germline CDR1 and CDR2: MDHEN and SYDVKM. The CDR3 runs to 12 residues. After removal of 6 bases from V and 7 bases from J, the junction contained 3 bases not matched to a gene.

In this sample, this clone turned up once. The rearrangement uses TRBV28 and TRBJ1-3, with D maybe TRBD1 (6 bases). Between the trimmed V and J ends, which lost 2 bases and 1 base, there was a span of 18 bases. The CDR3 runs 18 residues. In germline, CDR1 is MDHEN, CDR2 SYDVKM. CDR3 DNA: TGTGCCAGCAGTTTAGTACGCCGGACAGAACAATCTGGAAACACCATATATTTT. This encodes CASSLVRRTEQSGNTIYF.

The chain has TRBV25-1 and TRBJ2-3; TRBD2 might be the D (5 bases). With 1 base removed from V and 4 bases from J, the gap between germline ends came to 18 bases. Germline V CDR1 and CDR2: MGHDK, SYGVNS. The CDR3 is 17 amino acids. The CDR3 loop reads CASSELVPGVGADTQYF. In DNA, the CDR3 is TGTGCCAGCAGTGAATTGGTCCCTGGAGTGGGAGCAGATACGCAGTATTTT.

The chain is built from TRBV7-8 and TRBJ1-1; D is perhaps TRBD1 (5 bases). This CDR3 contains 13 residues. Germline V gene data show CDR1 as SGHVS and CDR2 as FQNEAQ. Deletions cut 3 bases from V and 5 bases from J, with 10 bases between. CDR3 in amino acids: CASSLGLRTEAFF. The CDR3 DNA follows: TGTGCCAGCAGCTTGGGGCTTCGGACTGAAGCTTTCTTT.

A single count supports this clone. CDR3 bases: TGTGCCAGCAGCTCTACAACTAATGAAAAACTGTTTTTT. Translation: CASSSTTNEKLFF. J is TRBJ1-4 and V is TRBV7-9, with D uncertain. CDR3 length equals 13 residues. V lost 4 bases and J 0 bases, leaving 3 bases between the germline ends. Germline V gene sequence: CDR1 SEHNR, CDR2 FQNEAQ (reference sequence). The complete variable domain, with remaining parts taken from reference TRBV7-9 and TRBJ1-4, reads DTGVSQNPRHKITKRGQNVTFRCDPISEHNRLYWYRQTLGQGPEFLTYFQNEAQLEKSRLLSDRFSAERPKGSFSTLEIQRTEQGDSAMYLCASSSTTNEKLFFGSGTQLSVL.

Only a few counts were recorded for this clone. The V and J genes are TRBV7-9 and TRBJ2-1; 11 nucleotides line up with TRBD2. CDR1 SEHNR and CDR2 FQNEAQ come from the germline V gene (reference sequence). CDR3 length equals 16 residues. The V gene end was trimmed by 3 bases and the J gene end by 8 bases; junction bases not matched to a gene: 9. This chain's CDR3 is CASSFPGTSGGDEQFF. The CDR3 DNA follows: TGTGCCAGCAGCTTCCCCGGGACTAGCGGAGGGGATGAGCAGTTCTTC.

The gene calls are TRBV9 and TRBJ2-1; TRBD2 is a possible D gene (6 bases). V was clipped by 0 bases and J by 7 bases, with 14 bases between them. This CDR3 region has 15 residues. In germline, CDR1 is SGDLS, CDR2 YYNGEE. The CDR3 is CASSVEWAGWNEQFF. The CDR3 DNA reads TGTGCCAGCAGCGTAGAGTGGGCGGGGTGGAATGAGCAGTTCTTC.

V gene TRBV4-3 combines with J gene TRBJ2-7; D perhaps matches TRBD1 (6 bases). V was pared by 0 bases and J by 4 bases, with 10 bases between. The CDR3 extends over 14 amino acids. The V gene's germline CDR1 is LGHNA and CDR2 YSLEER. CDR3 sequence (DNA): TGCGCCAGCAGCCAAGATCAGGGGCAGTACGAGCAGTACTTC. This sequence encodes CASSQDQGQYEQYF.

The V gene is TRBV7-3, the J gene TRBJ2-3; TRBD2 matches 12 bases. The CDR3 spans 16 residues. V dropped 5 bases and J dropped 2; count of bases not matched to a gene: 5. From germline, CDR1 is SGHTA and CDR2 FQGTGA. This CDR3 reads CASSPTSGGYTDTQYF. CDR3 nucleotide sequence: TGTGCCAGCAGCCCGACTAGCGGGGGTTACACAGATACGCAGTATTTT.

The V and J genes are TRBV7-2 and TRBJ1-1; D not resolved. The CDR3 sequence is 12 residues long. V was pared by 5 bases and J by 2 bases, with 6 bases between. The V gene's germline CDR1 is SGHTA and CDR2 FQGNSA. The CDR3 here is CASSRTNTEAFF. The DNA for the CDR3 is TGTGCCAGCAGCAGGACTAACACTGAAGCTTTCTTT.

Only one count was recorded for this clone. CDR3 nucleotide sequence: TGCGCCAGCAGCCAAAGGAGGGGCAGGGGGAGCACAGATACGCAGTATTTT. It specifies CASSQRRGRGSTDTQYF. The V and J genes are TRBV4-3 and TRBJ2-3; maybe TRBD1 (7 bases). This CDR3 is 17 amino acids long. Germline lookup yields CDR1 LGHNA and CDR2 YSLEER. V was cut by 2 bases and J by 0 bases, with 15 bases left in between.

This clone was observed a few times. This chain connects TRBV25-1 to TRBJ2-5; possible D gene TRBD1, 6 bases. Germline CDR1 reads MGHDK; CDR2 reads SYGVNS. The germline V and J ends were trimmed by 3 bases and 8 bases, with 16 bases remaining between them. The CDR3 has 14 residues. The CDR3 coding sequence is TGTGCCAGCAGTGAGCTAGCAGGGGCCGCTACCCAGTACTTC. Its protein is CASSELAGAATQYF.

The chain employs TRBV27 and TRBJ1-1; 7 bases map to TRBD1. From germline, CDR1 is MNHEY and CDR2 SMNVEV (reference sequence). Losses at the gene ends were 5 bases for V and 0 bases for J; bases not matched to a gene: 9. The CDR3 is 16 residues long. CDR3 in DNA: TGTGCCAGCAGTAGGACCGGGACAGCCATGAACACTGAAGCTTTCTTT. Amino acid sequence: CASSRTGTAMNTEAFF.

The chain is built from TRBV6-5 and TRBJ2-3; D uncertain. Trimming pared 7 bases from V and 1 base from J, leaving 9 bases between. Germline assignment: CDR1 MNHEY and CDR2 SVGAGI. The CDR3 loop spans 13 amino acids. The CDR3 sequence: CASINPGTDTQYF. The CDR3 DNA follows: TGTGCCAGCATAAACCCGGGCACAGATACGCAGTATTTT.

The gene calls are TRBV12-5 and TRBJ2-1; TRBD2 is a possible D gene (5 bases). V was shortened by 6 bases and J by 0 bases, with 15 bases between the two germline ends. Germline CDR1 reads LGHNT; CDR2 reads FRNRAP. The CDR3 sequence is 16 residues long. The CDR3 DNA sequence: TGTGCTAGTGGCCCCCGGGGTTCCAGCTCCTACAATGAGCAGTTCTTC. Its protein product is CASGPRGSSSYNEQFF.